The 14 T cell receptor beta chains given below trace back to one sample, sequenced in a study of neurological immune-mediated disorders. MiXCR was run by TCRdb on the 5' RACE reads, yielding one entry per CDR3 protein. The table shows approximately 89,000 distinct CDR3 sequences, with about 4.5% occurring only once. Regarding time point: longitudinal time-point 3. Sequenced input: PBMCs. The receptor source for this set is a woman aged 55-70 years with multiple sclerosis.

In its sample, this clonotype was seen many times. The chain employs TRBV21-1 and TRBJ2-4; the table's D gene call, TRBD2, was not cross checked with the DNA. TRBV21-1 is shown as a pseudogene. The CDR3 runs 15 residues. The DNA for the CDR3 is TGTGCCAGCACCGGGGGGAGGAGGGCCAAAAACATTCAGTACTTC. Its translation: CASTGGRRAKNIQYF.

This clonotype has ten or more counts. This sequence joins TRBV10-3 and TRBJ2-1; TRBD2 agrees at 11 bases. Germline assignment: CDR1 ENHRY and CDR2 SYGVKD. With V trimmed by 4 bases and J by 3 bases, 2 bases remained unmatched. CDR3 size: 15 residues. CDR3 sequence reads: CAISASGGNYNEQFF. For the CDR3, the DNA is TGTGCCATCAGTGCTAGCGGGGGGAACTACAATGAGCAGTTCTTC.

This clonotype was seen ten or more times. V is TRBV7-6 and J is TRBJ2-3; TRBD1 is a possible D gene (6 bases). The V gene lost 8 bases and the J gene lost 0 bases, with 24 bases spanning the gap. Germline CDR1 reads SGHVS; CDR2 reads FNYEAQ. This CDR3 region has 18 residues. For the CDR3, the DNA is TGTGCCAGCGGACGTTGGGCAGGGGCACAATTTAGCACAGATACGCAGTATTTT. Amino acids: CASGRWAGAQFSTDTQYF.

This clonotype was observed at least ten times. J is TRBJ1-5 and V is TRBV5-1; D gene unclear. Trimming took off 5 bases at V and 0 bases at J, with 6 bases between the two ends. From germline, CDR1 is SGHRS and CDR2 YFSETQ. The CDR3 has 13 amino acids. CDR3 sequence: CASRLLSNQPQHF. In DNA, the CDR3 is TGCGCCAGCAGACTCCTTAGCAATCAGCCCCAGCATTTT.

This clonotype was observed many times. The V and J genes are TRBV10-2 and TRBJ2-6; TRBD2 is a possible D gene (6 bases). CDR3 length: 17 amino acids. Trimming removed 4 bases at V and 0 bases at J, with 13 bases between. CDR1 and CDR2 from the germline V gene are WSHSY and SAAADI. DNA for the CDR3: TGCGCCAGCAGTGCTTTTCGGGGGAGCTCTGGGGCCAACGTCCTGACTTTC. This encodes CASSAFRGSSGANVLTF.

This clonotype showed up many times. The rearrangement links TRBV6-6 to TRBJ1-5; D might be TRBD1 (6 bases). In germline, CDR1 is MNHNY, CDR2 SVGAGI (reference sequence). The CDR3 is 16 residues long. V lost 5 bases, J lost 4 bases, and 18 bases lay in between. DNA for the CDR3: TGTGCCAGCAGTCCACGCGAGGGGGGGCGTAATCAGCCCCAGCATTTT. This sequence encodes CASSPREGGRNQPQHF.

To note about this clonotype: A read error is likely, as this CDR3 ends without the conserved phenylalanine or tryptophan. The DNA is omitted, as the CDR3 cannot be located on it reliably, and the CDR3 follows TCRdb's listing. The chain employs TRBV20-1 and TRBJ1-1; the tabulated D call, TRBD1, remains unverified against the DNA. Germline loops: CDR1 DFQATT, CDR2 SNEGSKA (reference sequence). Inclusive of both ends, the CDR3 amounts to 13 amino acids. CDR3 region: CSAGGGLNTEDFL.

This clonotype was observed many times. V and J are TRBV18 and TRBJ2-2, with 8 bases identical to TRBD1. Germline V gene sequence: CDR1 KGHSH, CDR2 LQKENI. V gave up 3 bases and J gave up 5 bases; unmatched junction bases: 8. CDR3 length: 16 amino acids. CDR3 coding DNA: TGTGCCAGCTCACCCGCCGGACAGGGTTCAACCGGGGAGCTGTTTTTT. This encodes CASSPAGQGSTGELFF.

The chain is built from TRBV2 and TRBJ2-7, with a possible D match to TRBD2 (6 bases). V lost 1 base, J lost 2 bases, and 9 bases lay in between. The CDR3 runs to 14 residues. The germline gives CDR1 SNHLY, CDR2 FYNNEI. CDR3 protein: CASSEEGLTYEQYF. CDR3 DNA: TGTGCCAGCAGTGAAGAGGGACTGACCTACGAGCAGTACTTC.

This clonotype was picked up many times. The chain is built from TRBV12-3 or TRBV12-4 and TRBJ2-2, with TRBD1 identical over 7 bases. Losses at the gene ends were 5 bases for V and 0 bases for J; bases not matched to a gene: 3. The CDR3 contains 15 residues. CDR3 nucleotides: TGTGCCAGCAGTAGCCAGGGGGCGAACACCGGGGAGCTGTTTTTT. This codes for CASSSQGANTGELFF.

This clonotype was recorded at least ten times. V and J are TRBV7-6 and TRBJ2-7, with D possibly matching TRBD2 (6 bases). CDR3 size: 14 residues. Germline CDR1 is SGHVS and CDR2 is FNYEAQ. With 4 bases removed from V and 4 bases from J, the gap between germline ends came to 14 bases. CDR3 sequence (DNA): TGTGCCAGCAGCTCCCCGGGGGACCCGTACGAGCAGTACTTC. Its protein product is CASSSPGDPYEQYF.

This clonotype appeared many times. The chain combines TRBV28 with TRBJ2-3; no firm D call. The length of the CDR3 is 15 residues. The germline V gene has CDR1 MDHEN and CDR2 SYDVKM. The V and J ends lost 7 bases and 4 bases respectively, with 18 bases between them. The CDR3 is CASTFNPNMPDTQYF. The CDR3 DNA reads TGTGCCAGCACCTTCAACCCTAATATGCCAGATACGCAGTATTTT.

In its sample, this clonotype was seen many times. CDR3 protein: CSARATGSNQPQHF. The CDR3 region has the DNA TGCAGTGCTAGGGCGACAGGGAGCAATCAGCCCCAGCATTTT. This chain links TRBV20-1 with TRBJ1-5; 7 bases match TRBD1. The CDR3 is 14 amino acids. Looked up from germline, CDR1 is DFQATT and CDR2 is SNEGSKA (reference sequence). V gave up 3 bases and J gave up 1 base; unmatched junction bases: 3.

This clonotype showed up many times. The V and J genes are TRBV14 and TRBJ2-5; D possibly corresponds to TRBD2 (6 bases). V was clipped by 5 bases and J by 2 bases, with 9 bases between them. CDR3 size: 13 residues. Germline V gene sequence: CDR1 SGHDN, CDR2 FVKESK. The chain's CDR3 is CASSSGLQETQYF. The CDR3 nucleotides are TGTGCCAGCAGCTCGGGACTTCAAGAGACCCAGTACTTC.